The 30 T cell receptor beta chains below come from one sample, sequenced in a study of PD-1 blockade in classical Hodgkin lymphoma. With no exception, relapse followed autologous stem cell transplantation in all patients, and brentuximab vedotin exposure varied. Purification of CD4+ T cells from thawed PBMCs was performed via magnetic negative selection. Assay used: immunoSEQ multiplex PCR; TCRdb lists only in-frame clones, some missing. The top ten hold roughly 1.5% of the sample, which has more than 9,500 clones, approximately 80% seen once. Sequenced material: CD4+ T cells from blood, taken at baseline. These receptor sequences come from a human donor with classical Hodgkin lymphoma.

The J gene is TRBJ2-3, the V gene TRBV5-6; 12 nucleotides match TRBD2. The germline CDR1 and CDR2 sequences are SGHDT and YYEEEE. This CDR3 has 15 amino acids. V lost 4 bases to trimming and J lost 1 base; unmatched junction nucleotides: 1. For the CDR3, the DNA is TGTGCCAGCAGCCTAGCGGGAGGGGGCACAGATACGCAGTATTTT. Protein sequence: CASSLAGGGTDTQYF.

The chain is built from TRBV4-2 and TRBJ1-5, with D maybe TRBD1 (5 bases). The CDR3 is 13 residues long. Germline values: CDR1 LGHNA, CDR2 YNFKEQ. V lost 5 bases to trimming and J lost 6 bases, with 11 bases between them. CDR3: CASSSRQFQPQHF. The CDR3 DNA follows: TGTGCCAGCAGCTCTAGACAGTTTCAGCCCCAGCATTTT.

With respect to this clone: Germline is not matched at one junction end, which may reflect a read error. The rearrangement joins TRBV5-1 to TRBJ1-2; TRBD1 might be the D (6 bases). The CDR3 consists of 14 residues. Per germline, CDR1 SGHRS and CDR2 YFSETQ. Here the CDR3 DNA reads TGCACCAGCAGCTTGCGGACAGCTAACTATGGCTACACCTTC. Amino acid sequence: CTSSLRTANYGYTF.

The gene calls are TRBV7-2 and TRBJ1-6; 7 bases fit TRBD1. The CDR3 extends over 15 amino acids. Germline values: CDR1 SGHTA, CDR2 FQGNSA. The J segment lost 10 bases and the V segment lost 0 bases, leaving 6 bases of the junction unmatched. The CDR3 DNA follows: TGTGCCAGCAGCTTAGCCCAGGGGGTTGCGTCACCCCTCCACTTT. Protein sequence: CASSLAQGVASPLHF.

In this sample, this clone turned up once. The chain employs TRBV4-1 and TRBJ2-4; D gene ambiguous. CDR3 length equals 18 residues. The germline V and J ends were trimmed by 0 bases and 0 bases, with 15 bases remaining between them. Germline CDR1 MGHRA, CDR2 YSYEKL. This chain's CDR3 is CASSQDQRRALAKNIQYF. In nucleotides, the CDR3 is TGCGCCAGCAGCCAAGATCAGCGCAGAGCCTTAGCCAAAAACATTCAGTACTTC.

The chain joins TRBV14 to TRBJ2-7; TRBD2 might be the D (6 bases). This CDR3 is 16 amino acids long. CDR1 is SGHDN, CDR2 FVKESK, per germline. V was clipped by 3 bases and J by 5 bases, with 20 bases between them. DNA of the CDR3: TGTGCCAGCAGCCAGCTTGGGAGGCTGGACGTCCACGAGCAGTACTTC. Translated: CASSQLGRLDVHEQYF. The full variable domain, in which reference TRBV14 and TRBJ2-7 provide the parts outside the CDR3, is EAGVTQFPSHSVIEKGQTVTLRCDPISGHDNLYWYRRVMGKEIKFLLHFVKESKQDESGMPNNRFLAERTGGTYSTLKVQPAELEDSGVYFCASSQLGRLDVHEQYFGPGTRLTVT.

DNA of the CDR3: TGTGCCAGTAGCGCCTTGACAGGCGGGGCCAACGTCCTGACTTTC. This translates into CASSALTGGANVLTF. The chain joins TRBV19 to TRBJ2-6; the D gene is possibly TRBD1 (6 bases). The length of the CDR3 is 15 residues. Germline V CDR1 and CDR2: LNHDA, SQIVND (reference sequence). V was pared by 6 bases and J by 4 bases, with 13 bases between.

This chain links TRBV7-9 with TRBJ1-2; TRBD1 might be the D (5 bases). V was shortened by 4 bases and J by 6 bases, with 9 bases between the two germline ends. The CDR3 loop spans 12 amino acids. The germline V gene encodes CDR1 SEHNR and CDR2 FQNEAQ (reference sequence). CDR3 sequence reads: CASSSAGDGYTF. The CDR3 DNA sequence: TGTGCCAGCAGCTCTGCGGGGGATGGCTACACCTTC.

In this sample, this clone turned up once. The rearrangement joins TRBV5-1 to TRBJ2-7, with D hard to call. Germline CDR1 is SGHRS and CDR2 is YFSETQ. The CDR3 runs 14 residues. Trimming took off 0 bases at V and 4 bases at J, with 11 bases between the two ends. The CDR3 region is CASSLVIDGYEQYF. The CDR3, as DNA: TGCGCCAGCAGCTTGGTCATAGACGGATACGAGCAGTACTTC.

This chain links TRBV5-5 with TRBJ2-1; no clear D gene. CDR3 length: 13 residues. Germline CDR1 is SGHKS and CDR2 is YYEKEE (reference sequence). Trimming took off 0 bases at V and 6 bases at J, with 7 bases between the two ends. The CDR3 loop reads CASSLGAFNEQFF. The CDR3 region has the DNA TGTGCCAGCAGCTTGGGAGCCTTCAATGAGCAGTTCTTC.

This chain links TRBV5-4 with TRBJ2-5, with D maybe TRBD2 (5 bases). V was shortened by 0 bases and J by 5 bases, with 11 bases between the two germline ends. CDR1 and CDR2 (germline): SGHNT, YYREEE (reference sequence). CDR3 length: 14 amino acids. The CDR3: CASSLERRSETQYF. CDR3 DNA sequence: TGTGCCAGCAGCTTGGAACGGAGGAGTGAGACCCAGTACTTC.

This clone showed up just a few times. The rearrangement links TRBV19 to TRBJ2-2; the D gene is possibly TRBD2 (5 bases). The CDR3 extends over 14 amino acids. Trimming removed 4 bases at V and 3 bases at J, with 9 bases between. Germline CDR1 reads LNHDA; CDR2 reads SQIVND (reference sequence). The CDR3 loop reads CASSKTGYTGELFF. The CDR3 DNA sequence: TGTGCCAGTAGTAAGACGGGGTACACCGGGGAGCTGTTTTTT.

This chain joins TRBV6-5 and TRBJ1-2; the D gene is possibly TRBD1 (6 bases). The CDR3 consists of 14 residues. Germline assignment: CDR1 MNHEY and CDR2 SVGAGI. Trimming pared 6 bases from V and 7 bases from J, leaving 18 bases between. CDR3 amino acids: CASRRIAGDGGYTF. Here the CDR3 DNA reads TGTGCCAGCAGAAGAATTGCAGGGGATGGTGGCTACACCTTC.

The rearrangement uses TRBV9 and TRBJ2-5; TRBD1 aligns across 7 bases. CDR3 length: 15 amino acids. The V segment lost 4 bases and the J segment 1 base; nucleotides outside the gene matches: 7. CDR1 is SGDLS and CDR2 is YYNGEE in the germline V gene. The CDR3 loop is CASSRGTALQETQYF. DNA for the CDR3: TGTGCCAGCAGCCGTGGGACAGCCCTCCAAGAGACCCAGTACTTC.

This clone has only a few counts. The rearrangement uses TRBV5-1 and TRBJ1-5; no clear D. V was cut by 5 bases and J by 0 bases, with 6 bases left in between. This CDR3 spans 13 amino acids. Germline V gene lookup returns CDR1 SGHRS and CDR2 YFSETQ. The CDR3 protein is CASSIDSNQPQHF. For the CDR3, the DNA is TGCGCCAGCAGTATTGATAGCAATCAGCCCCAGCATTTT.

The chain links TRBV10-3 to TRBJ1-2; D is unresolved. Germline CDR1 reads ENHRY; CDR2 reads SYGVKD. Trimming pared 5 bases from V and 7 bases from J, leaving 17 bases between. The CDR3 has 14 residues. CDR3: CAISKNSGYSGYTF. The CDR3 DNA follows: TGTGCCATCAGTAAAAACTCCGGGTACAGTGGCTACACCTTC.

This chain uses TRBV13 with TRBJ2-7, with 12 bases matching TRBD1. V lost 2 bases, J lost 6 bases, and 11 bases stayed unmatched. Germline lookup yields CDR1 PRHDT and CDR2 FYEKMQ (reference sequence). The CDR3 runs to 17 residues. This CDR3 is CASSLQGRRDRGPEQYF. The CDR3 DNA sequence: TGTGCCAGCAGCTTACAGGGACGCCGGGACAGGGGGCCCGAGCAGTACTTC.

CDR3 protein: CASSQDGAGRSKNIQYF. CDR3 bases: TGCGCCAGCAGCCAAGATGGGGCAGGGAGGAGCAAAAACATTCAGTACTTC. The chain uses TRBV4-1 and TRBJ2-4; perhaps TRBD2 as D (6 bases). Trimming removed 0 bases at V and 3 bases at J, with 15 bases between. The germline V gene encodes CDR1 MGHRA and CDR2 YSYEKL. This CDR3 comprises 17 residues.

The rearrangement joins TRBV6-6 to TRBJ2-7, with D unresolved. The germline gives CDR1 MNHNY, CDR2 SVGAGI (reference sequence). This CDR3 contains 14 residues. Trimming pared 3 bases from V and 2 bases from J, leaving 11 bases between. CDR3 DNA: TGTGCCAGCAGTTATGTCAATTTAGCCTACGAGCAGTACTTC. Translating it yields CASSYVNLAYEQYF.

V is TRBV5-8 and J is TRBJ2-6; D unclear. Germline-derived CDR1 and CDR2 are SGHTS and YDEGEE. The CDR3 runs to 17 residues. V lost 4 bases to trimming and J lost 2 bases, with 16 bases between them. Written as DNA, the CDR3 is TGTGCCAGCAGCCGACACCTAGGTGACACTGGGGCCAACGTCCTGACTTTC. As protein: CASSRHLGDTGANVLTF.

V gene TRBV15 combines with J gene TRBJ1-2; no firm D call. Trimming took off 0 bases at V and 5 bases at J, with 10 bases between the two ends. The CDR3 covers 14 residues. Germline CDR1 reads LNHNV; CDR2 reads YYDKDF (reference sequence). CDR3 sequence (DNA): TGTGCCACCAGCAGAGATCGGAGGGTATATGGCTACACCTTC. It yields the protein CATSRDRRVYGYTF. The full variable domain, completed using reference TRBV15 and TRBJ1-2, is DAMVIQNPRYQVTQFGKPVTLSCSQTLNHNVMYWYQQKSSQAPKLLFHYYDKDFNNEADTPDNFQSRRPNTSFCFLDIRSPGLGDTAMYLCATSRDRRVYGYTFGSGTRLTVV.

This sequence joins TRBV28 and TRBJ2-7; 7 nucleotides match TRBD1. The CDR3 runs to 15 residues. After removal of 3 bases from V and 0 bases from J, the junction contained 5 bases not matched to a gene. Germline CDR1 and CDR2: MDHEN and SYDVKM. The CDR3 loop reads CASSLTGSLSYEQYF. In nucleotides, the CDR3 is TGTGCCAGCAGTTTGACAGGGTCCCTCTCCTACGAGCAGTACTTC.

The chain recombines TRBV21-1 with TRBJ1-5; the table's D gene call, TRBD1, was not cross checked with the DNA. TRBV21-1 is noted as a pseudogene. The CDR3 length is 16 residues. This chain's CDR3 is CASSINDRAGNQPQHF. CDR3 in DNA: TGTGCCAGCAGCATCAACGACAGGGCTGGCAATCAGCCCCAGCATTTT.

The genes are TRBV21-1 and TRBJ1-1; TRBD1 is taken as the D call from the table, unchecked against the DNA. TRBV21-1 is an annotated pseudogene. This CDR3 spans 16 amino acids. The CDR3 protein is CASSKLTGQENTEAFF. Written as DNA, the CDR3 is TGTGCCAGCAGCAAACTTACGGGACAGGAGAACACTGAAGCTTTCTTT.

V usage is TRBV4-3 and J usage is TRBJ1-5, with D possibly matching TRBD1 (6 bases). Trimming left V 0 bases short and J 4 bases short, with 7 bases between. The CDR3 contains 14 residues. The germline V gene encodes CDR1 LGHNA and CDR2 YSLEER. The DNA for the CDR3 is TGCGCCAGCAGCCAAGACAGGGGTAATCAGCCCCAGCATTTT. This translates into CASSQDRGNQPQHF.

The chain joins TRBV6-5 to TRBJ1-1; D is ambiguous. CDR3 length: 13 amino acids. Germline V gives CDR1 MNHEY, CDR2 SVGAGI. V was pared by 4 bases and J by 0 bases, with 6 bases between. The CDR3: CASSFSMNTEAFF. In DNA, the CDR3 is TGTGCCAGCAGTTTCTCAATGAACACTGAAGCTTTCTTT.

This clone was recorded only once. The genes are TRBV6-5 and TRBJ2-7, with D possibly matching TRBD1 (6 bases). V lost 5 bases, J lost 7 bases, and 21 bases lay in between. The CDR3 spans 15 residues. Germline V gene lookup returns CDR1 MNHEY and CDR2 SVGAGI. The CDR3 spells CASSGTQGLPGEQYF. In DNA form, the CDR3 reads TGTGCCAGCAGTGGTACCCAGGGGCTCCCCGGGGAGCAGTACTTC.

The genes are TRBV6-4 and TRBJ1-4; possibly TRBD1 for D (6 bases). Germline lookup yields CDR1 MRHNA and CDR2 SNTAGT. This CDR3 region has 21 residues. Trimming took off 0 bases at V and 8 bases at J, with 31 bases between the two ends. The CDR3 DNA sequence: TGTGCCAGCAGTGACTCGACCAGAATTATGGTATATTGGGGGCTTCGGGAAAAACTGTTTTTT. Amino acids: CASSDSTRIMVYWGLREKLFF.

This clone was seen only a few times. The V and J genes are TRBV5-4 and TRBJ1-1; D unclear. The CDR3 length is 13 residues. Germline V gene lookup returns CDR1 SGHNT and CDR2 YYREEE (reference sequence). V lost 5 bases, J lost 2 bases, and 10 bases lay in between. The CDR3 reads CASRKTLNTEAFF. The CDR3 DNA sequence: TGTGCCAGCAGAAAGACCCTAAACACTGAAGCTTTCTTT.

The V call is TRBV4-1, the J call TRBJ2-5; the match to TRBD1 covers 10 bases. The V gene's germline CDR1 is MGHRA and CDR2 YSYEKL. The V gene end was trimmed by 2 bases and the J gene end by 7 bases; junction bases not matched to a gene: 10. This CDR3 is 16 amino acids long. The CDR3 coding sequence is TGCGCCAGCAGCCAACCCCGGGACAGGGGTTATAGGACCCAGTACTTC. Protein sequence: CASSQPRDRGYRTQYF.